Included here is one T cell receptor (beta chain) sequence, with context. Its target is unknown. These data are taken from a study of cytomegalovirus exposure and HLA in healthy donors. As for the study in general: Most donors, around 81% of a few hundred genotyped, fell in the Caucasian-associated ancestry cluster.

General observations from the study: The authors confirmed in vitro that a few CMV-associated chains were specific for CMV antigens. HLA allele associations emerged for fewer than 20,000 TCR beta sequences in a later analysis, at 0.05 false discovery rate.

There are 15 residues in the CDR3. Germline V gene lookup returns CDR1 MNHNS and CDR2 SASEGT. Trimming took 4 bases from V and 1 from J, leaving 12 bases between them. PCR amplification relied on 60 Vbeta primers (plus 13 Jbeta primers). Sequenced by immunoSEQ multiplex PCR; TCRdb stores in-frame clones only, minus some. The sample has 60,000 to 70,000 clones, and its top ten clones hold around 15%. Specimen: PBMCs. The chain carries TRBV6-1 and TRBJ2-3, with D possibly TRBD2 on 6 matching bases. This sequence was found in a boy aged 5 to 17 in good health and CMV-seronegative. The CDR3 region has the DNA TGTGCCAGCAGTGCTTTGACTAGAGGCACAGATACGCAGTATTTT. Its translation: CASSALTRGTDTQYF.